The clone carrying this TCR beta chain was counted many times. This sample was included in a study of early T cells in non-severe SARS-CoV-2 infection. TCRdb re-called the 5' RACE reads with MiXCR, one entry per CDR3 protein. Among about 84,000 distinct CDR3 sequences listed, about 12% were seen once. This TCR derives from an adult who was a healthcare worker with PCR-confirmed SARS-CoV-2 infection or an uninfected control (not recorded which). The sample taken for sequencing was whole blood.

This CDR3 is CASRDDRGPGNQPQHF. Here the CDR3 DNA reads TGTGCCAGCAGGGATGACAGGGGGCCGGGGAATCAGCCCCAGCATTTT. This chain uses TRBV6-2 or TRBV6-3 with TRBJ1-5; 10 positions agree with TRBD1. This CDR3 is 16 amino acids long. V gave up 6 bases and J gave up 4 bases; unmatched junction bases: 9. Germline loops: CDR1 MNHEY, CDR2 SVGEGT.